The entry below describes one T cell receptor (beta chain). The data stem from a study of blood T cells in healthy people across ages. The V gene's germline CDR1 is DFQATT and CDR2 SNEGSKA (reference sequence). The CDR3 runs to 14 residues. Trimming took off 0 bases at V and 0 bases at J, with 6 bases between the two ends. A sample-barcoded 5' primer and a J-beta primer mix were used in a second PCR of roughly 7 to 12 cycles. A single record per CDR3 protein comes from TCRdb applying MiXCR to the 5' RACE reads. The profile shows over 500,000 distinct CDR3 sequences, about 25% of them singletons. These data are also associated with another study on T cells of mothers and their children.

The chain uses TRBV20-1 and TRBJ1-5; the D is unclear. Sample: blood. The clonotype comes from a boy between 2 and 10 years old in good health. CDR3 loop: CSARDDGSNQPQHF. CDR3 coding DNA: TGCAGTGCTAGAGACGACGGTAGCAATCAGCCCCAGCATTTT.